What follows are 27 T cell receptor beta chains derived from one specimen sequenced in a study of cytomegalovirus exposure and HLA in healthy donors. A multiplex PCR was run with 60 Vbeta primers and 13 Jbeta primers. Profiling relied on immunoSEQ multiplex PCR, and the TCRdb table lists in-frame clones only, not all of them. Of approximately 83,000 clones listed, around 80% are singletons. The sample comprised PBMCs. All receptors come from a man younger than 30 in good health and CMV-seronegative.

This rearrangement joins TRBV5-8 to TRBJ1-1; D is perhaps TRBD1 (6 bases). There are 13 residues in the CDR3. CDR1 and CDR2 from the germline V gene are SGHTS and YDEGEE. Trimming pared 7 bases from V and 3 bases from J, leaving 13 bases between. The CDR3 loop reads CASRIRGYTEAFF. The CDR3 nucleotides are TGTGCCAGCCGCATCAGGGGATACACTGAAGCTTTCTTT.

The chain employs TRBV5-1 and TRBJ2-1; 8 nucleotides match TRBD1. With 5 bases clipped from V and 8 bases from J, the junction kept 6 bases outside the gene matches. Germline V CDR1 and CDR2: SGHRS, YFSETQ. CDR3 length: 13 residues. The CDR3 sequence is CASRVGQGDEQFF. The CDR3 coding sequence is TGCGCCAGCAGAGTCGGACAGGGCGATGAGCAGTTCTTC.

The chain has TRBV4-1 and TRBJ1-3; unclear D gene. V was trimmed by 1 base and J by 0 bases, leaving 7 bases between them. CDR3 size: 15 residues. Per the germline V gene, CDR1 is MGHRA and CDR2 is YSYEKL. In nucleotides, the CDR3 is TGCGCCAGCAGCCAAGGGCACACCTCTGGAAACACCATATATTTT. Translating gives CASSQGHTSGNTIYF.

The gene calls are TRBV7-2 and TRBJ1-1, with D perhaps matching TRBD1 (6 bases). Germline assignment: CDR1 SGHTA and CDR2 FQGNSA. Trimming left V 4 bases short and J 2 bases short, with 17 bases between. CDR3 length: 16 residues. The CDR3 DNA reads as TGTGCCAGCAGCTCGACCAGGGGAGGGCTTAACACTGAAGCTTTCTTT. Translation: CASSSTRGGLNTEAFF.

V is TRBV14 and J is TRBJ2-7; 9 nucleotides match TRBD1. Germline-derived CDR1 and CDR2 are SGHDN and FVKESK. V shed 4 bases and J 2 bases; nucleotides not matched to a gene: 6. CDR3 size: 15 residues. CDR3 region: CASSPPGQGTYEQYF. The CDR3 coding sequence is TGTGCCAGCAGCCCCCCAGGACAGGGGACCTACGAGCAGTACTTC.

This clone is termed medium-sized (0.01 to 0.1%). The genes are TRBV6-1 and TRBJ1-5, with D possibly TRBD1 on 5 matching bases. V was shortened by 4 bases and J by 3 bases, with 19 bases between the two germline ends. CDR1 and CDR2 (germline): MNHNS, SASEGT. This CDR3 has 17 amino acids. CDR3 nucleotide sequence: TGTGCCAGCAGTGGCTTCCGGTGGCAGGGCGCCAATCAGCCCCAGCATTTT. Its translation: CASSGFRWQGANQPQHF.

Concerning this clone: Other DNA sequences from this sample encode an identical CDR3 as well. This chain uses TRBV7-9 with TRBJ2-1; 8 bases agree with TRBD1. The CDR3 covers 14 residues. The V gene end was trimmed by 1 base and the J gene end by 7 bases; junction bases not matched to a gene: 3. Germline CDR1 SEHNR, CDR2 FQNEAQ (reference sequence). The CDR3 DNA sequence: TGTGCCAGCAGCTTAGACAGGGGGAGGAATGAGCAGTTCTTC. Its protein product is CASSLDRGRNEQFF. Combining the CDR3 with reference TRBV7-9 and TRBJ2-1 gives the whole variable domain DTGVSQNPRHKITKRGQNVTFRCDPISEHNRLYWYRQTLGQGPEFLTYFQNEAQLEKSRLLSDRFSAERPKGSFSTLEIQRTEQGDSAMYLCASSLDRGRNEQFFGPGTRLTVL.

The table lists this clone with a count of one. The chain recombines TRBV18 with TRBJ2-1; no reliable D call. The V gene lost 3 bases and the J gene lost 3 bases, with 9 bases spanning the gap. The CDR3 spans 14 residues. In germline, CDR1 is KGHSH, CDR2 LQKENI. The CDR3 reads CASSPFGDYNEQFF. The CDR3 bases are TGTGCCAGCTCACCGTTTGGAGACTACAATGAGCAGTTCTTC.

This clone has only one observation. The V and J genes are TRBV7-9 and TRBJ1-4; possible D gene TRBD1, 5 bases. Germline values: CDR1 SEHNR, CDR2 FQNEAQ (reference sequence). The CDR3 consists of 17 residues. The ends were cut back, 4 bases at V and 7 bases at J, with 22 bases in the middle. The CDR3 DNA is TGTGCCAGCAGCTCGGGGGGACTAACTTCTCTGGCTGAAAAACTGTTTTTT. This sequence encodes CASSSGGLTSLAEKLFF.

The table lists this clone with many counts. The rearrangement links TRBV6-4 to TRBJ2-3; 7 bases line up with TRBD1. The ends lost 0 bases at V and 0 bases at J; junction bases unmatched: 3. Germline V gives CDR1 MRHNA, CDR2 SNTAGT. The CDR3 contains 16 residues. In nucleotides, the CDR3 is TGTGCCAGCAGTGACTCCGCGACAGGGAGCACAGATACGCAGTATTTT. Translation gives CASSDSATGSTDTQYF.

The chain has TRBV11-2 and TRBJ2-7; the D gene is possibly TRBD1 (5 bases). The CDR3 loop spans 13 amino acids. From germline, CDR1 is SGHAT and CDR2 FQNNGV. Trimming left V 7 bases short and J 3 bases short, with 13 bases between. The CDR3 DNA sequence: TGTGCCAGCACCCCCGATAGGGGCTACGAGCAGTACTTC. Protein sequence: CASTPDRGYEQYF.

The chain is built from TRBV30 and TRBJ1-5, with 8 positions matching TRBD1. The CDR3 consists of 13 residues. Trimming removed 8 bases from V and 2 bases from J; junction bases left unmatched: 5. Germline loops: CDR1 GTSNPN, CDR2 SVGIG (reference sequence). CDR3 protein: CAAEGQGNQPQHF. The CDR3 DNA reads TGTGCCGCCGAGGGACAGGGCAATCAGCCCCAGCATTTT. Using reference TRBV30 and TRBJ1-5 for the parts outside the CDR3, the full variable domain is SQTIHQWPATLVQPVGSPLSLECTVEGTSNPNLYWYRQAAGRGLQLLFYSVGIGQISSEVPQNLSASRPQDRQFILSSKKLLLSDSGFYLCAAEGQGNQPQHFGDGTRLSIL.

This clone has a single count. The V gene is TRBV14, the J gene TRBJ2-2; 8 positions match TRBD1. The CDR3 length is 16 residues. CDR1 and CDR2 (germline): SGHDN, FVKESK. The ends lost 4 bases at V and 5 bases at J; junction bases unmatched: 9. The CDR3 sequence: CASSRWTGSRTGELFF. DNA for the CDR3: TGTGCCAGCAGCCGATGGACAGGGTCAAGGACCGGGGAGCTGTTTTTT.

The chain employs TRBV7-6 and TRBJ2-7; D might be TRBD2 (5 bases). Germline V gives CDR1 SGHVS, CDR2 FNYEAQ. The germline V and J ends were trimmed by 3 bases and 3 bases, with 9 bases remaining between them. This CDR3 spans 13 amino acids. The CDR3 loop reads CASSFDGIYEQYF. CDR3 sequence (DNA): TGTGCCAGCAGCTTTGACGGGATCTACGAGCAGTACTTC. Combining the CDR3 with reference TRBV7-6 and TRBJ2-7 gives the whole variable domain GAGVSQSPRYKVTKRGQDVALRCDPISGHVSLYWYRQALGQGPEFLTYFNYEAQQDKSGLPNDRFSAERPEGSISTLTIQRTEQRDSAMYRCASSFDGIYEQYFGPGTRLTVT.

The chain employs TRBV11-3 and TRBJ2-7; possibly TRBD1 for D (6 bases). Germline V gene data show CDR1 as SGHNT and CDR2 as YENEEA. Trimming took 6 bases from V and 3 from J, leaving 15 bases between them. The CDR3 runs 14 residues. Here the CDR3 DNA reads TGTGCCAGCAGTAAACAGGGCTCAAGCTACGAGCAGTACTTC. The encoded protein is CASSKQGSSYEQYF.

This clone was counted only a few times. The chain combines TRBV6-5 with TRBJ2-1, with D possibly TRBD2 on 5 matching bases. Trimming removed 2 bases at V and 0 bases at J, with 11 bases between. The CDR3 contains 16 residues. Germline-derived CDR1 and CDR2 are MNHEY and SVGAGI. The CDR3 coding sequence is TGTGCCAGCAGTTACACGGACTCTAGCTCCTACAATGAGCAGTTCTTC. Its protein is CASSYTDSSSYNEQFF.

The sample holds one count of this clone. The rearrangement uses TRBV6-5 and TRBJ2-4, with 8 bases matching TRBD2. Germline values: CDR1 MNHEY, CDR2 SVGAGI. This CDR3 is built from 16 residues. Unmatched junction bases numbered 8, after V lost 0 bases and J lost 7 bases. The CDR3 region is CASSYSRTSMGNIQYF. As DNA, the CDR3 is TGTGCCAGCAGTTACTCCCGGACTAGCATGGGGAACATTCAGTACTTC.

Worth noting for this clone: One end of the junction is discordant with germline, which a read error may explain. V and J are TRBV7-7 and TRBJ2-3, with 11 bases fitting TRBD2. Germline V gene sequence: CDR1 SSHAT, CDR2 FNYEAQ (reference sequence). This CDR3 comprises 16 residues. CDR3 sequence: CASSSQTSGDTDTQYF. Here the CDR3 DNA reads TGTGCTAGCAGCTCCCAGACTAGCGGGGACACAGATACGCAGTATTTT. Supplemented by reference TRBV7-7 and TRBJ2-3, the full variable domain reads GAGVSQSPRYKVTKRGQDVTLRCDPISSHATLYWYQQALGQGPEFLTYFNYEAQPDKSGLPSDRFSAERPEGSISTLTIQRTEQRDSAMYRCASSSQTSGDTDTQYFGPGTRLTVL.

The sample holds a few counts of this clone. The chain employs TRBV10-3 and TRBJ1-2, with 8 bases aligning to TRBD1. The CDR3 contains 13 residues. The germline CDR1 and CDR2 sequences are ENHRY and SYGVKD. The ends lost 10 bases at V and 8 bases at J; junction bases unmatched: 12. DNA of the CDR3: TGTGCCACGCGGACAGGGAAGTCTGACGGCTACACCTTC. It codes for CATRTGKSDGYTF.

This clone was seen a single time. The CDR3 DNA sequence: TGTGCCAGCAGCCCCGGACAGGGGGACTACGAGCAGTACTTC. Amino acids: CASSPGQGDYEQYF. The rearrangement links TRBV11-3 to TRBJ2-7, with 10 bases lining up with TRBD1. Germline V gives CDR1 SGHNT, CDR2 YENEEA. V trimming: 5 bases; J trimming: 3 bases; junction bases outside the gene matches: 4. CDR3 length: 14 amino acids.

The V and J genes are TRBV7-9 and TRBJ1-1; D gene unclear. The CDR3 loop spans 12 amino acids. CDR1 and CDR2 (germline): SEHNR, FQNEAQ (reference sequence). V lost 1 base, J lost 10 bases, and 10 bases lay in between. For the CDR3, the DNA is TGTGCCAGCAGCTTAGAAGGAAGCGGAGCTTTCTTT. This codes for CASSLEGSGAFF.

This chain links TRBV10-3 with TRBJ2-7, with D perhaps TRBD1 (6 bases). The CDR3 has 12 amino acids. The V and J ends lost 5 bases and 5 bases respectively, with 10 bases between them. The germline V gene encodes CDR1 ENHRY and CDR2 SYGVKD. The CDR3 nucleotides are TGTGCCATCAGTTACAGGGACCACGAGCAGTACTTC. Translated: CAISYRDHEQYF.

The CDR3 reads CASSEEAASGANVLTF. The CDR3 DNA reads as TGTGCCAGCAGTGAGGAGGCAGCCTCTGGGGCCAACGTCCTGACTTTC. The rearrangement uses TRBV2 and TRBJ2-6; a possible D gene is TRBD2 (5 bases). V was clipped by 3 bases and J by 0 bases, with 9 bases between them. The CDR3 is 16 residues long. Germline-derived CDR1 and CDR2 are SNHLY and FYNNEI.

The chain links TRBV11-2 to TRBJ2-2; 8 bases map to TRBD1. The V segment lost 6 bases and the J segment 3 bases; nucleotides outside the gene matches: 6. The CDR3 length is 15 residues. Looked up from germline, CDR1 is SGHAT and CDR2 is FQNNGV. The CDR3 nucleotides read TGTGCCAGCAGGCGACAGGGGCTCGACACCGGGGAGCTGTTTTTT. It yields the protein CASRRQGLDTGELFF.

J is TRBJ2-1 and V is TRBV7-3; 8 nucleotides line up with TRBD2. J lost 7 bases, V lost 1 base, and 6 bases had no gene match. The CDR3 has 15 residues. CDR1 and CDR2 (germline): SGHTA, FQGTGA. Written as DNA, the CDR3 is TGTGCCAGCAGCTTAAAGACGGGGGGGCTAAATGAGCAGTTCTTC. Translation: CASSLKTGGLNEQFF.

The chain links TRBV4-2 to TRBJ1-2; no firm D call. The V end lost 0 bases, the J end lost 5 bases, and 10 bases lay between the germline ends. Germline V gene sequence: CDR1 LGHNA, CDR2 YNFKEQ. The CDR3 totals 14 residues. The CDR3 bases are TGTGCCAGCAGCCAAGAGGGCAGCTTTTATGGCTACACCTTC. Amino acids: CASSQEGSFYGYTF.

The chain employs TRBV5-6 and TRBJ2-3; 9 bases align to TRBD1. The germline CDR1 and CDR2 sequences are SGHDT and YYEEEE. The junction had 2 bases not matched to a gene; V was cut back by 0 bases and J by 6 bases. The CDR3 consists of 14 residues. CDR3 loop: CASSLGGQGDTQYF. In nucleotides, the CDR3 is TGTGCCAGCAGCTTGGGGGGACAGGGCGATACGCAGTATTTT.